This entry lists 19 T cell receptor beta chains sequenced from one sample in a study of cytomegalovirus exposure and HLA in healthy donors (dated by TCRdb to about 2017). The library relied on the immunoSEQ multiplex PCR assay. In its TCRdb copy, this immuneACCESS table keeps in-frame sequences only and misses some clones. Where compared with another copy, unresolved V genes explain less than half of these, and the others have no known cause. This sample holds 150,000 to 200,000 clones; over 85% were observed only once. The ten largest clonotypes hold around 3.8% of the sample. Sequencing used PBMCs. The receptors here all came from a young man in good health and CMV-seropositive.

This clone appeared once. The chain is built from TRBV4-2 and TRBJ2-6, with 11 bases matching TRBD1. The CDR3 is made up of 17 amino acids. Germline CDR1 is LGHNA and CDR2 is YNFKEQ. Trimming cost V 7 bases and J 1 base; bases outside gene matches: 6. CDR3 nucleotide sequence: TGTGCCAGCATGTTCGGGACAGGGGGATCTGGGGCCAACGTCCTGACTTTC. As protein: CASMFGTGGSGANVLTF.

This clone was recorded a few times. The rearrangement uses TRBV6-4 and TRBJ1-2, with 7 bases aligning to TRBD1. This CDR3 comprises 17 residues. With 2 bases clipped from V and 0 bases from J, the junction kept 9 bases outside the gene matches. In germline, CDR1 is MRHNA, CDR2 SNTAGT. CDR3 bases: TGTGCCAGCAGTGACCTACAGGGGACTGATCCTAACTATGGCTACACCTTC. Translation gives CASSDLQGTDPNYGYTF.

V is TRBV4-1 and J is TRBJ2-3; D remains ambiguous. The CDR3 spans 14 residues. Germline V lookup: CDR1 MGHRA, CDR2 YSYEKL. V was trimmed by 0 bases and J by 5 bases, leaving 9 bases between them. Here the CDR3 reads CASSQDPRQDTQYF. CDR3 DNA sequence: TGCGCCAGCAGCCAAGACCCCAGGCAAGATACGCAGTATTTT.

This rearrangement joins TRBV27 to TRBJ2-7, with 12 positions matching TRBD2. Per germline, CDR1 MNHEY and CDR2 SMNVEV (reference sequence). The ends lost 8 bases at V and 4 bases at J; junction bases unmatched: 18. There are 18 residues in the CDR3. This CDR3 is CASGRTSGMHEERYEQYF. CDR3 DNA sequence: TGTGCCAGCGGCCGGACTAGCGGGATGCATGAGGAGAGGTACGAGCAGTACTTC.

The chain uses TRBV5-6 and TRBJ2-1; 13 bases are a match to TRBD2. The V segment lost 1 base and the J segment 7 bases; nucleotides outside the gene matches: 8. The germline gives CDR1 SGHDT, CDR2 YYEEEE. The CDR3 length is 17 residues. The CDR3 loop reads CASSLWTSGRLGNEQFF. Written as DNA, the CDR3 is TGTGCCAGCAGCTTGTGGACTAGCGGGAGATTGGGAAATGAGCAGTTCTTC.

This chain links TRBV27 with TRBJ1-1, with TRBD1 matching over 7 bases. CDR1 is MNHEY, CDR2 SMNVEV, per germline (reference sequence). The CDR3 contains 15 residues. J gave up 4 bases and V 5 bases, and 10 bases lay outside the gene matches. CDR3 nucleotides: TGTGCCAGCAGTGTTGACAGGGTCCCAGGCACTGAAGCTTTCTTT. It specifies CASSVDRVPGTEAFF.

The CDR3 loop is CASSQGWDNHYEQYF. The CDR3 DNA sequence: TGTGCCAGCAGCCAGGGGTGGGACAATCACTACGAGCAGTACTTC. The chain recombines TRBV11-2 with TRBJ2-7; a weak D match, TRBD1 (6 bases). V was cut by 5 bases and J by 3 bases, with 17 bases left in between. In germline, CDR1 is SGHAT, CDR2 FQNNGV. The CDR3 loop spans 15 amino acids. The complete variable domain, with remaining parts taken from reference TRBV11-2 and TRBJ2-7, reads EAGVAQSPRYKIIEKRQSVAFWCNPISGHATLYWYQQILGQGPKLLIQFQNNGVVDDSQLPKDRFSAERLKGVDSTLKIQPAKLEDSAVYLCASSQGWDNHYEQYFGPGTRLTVT.

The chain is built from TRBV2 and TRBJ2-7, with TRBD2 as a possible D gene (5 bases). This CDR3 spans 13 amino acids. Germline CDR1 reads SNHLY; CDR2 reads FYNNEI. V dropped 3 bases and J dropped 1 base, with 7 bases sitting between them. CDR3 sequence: CASSDSGSYEQYF. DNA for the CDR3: TGTGCCAGCAGTGACAGCGGTTCCTACGAGCAGTACTTC.

CDR3 loop: CASSPDNEQFF. CDR3 DNA: TGTGCCAGCAGCCCCGACAATGAGCAGTTCTTC. The rearrangement links TRBV7-9 to TRBJ2-1; D gene unclear. Germline V gives CDR1 SEHNR, CDR2 FQNEAQ (reference sequence). The V end was cut by 5 bases, the J end by 5 bases, with 4 bases between. There are 11 residues in the CDR3.

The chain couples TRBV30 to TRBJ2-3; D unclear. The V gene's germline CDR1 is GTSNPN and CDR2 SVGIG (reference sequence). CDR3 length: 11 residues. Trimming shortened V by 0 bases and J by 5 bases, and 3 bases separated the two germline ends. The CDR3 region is CAWSVQDTQYF. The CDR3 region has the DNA TGTGCCTGGAGTGTACAAGATACGCAGTATTTT.

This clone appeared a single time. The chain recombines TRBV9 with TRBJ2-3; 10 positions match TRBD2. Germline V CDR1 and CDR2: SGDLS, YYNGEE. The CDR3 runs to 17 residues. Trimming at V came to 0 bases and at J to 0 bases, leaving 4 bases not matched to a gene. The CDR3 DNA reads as TGTGCCAGCAGCGTAGTGGCTAGCGGGAGTAGCACAGATACGCAGTATTTT. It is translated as CASSVVASGSSTDTQYF.

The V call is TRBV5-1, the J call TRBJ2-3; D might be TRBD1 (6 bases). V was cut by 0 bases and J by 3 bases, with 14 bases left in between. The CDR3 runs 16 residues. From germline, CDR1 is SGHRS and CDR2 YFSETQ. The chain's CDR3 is CASSLATGLRTDTQYF. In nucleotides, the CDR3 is TGCGCCAGCAGCTTGGCCACAGGGTTGAGAACAGATACGCAGTATTTT.

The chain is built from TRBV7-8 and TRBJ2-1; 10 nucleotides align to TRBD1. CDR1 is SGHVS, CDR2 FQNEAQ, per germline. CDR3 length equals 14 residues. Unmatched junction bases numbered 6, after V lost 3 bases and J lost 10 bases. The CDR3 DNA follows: TGTGCCAGCAGCTTCGGACAGGGGGTGTGGGAGCAGTTCTTC. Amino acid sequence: CASSFGQGVWEQFF.

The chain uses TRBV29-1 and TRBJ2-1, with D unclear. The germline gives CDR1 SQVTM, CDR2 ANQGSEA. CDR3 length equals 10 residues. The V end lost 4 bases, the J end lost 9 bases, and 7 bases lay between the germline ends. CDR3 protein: CSVVAPEQFF. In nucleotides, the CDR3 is TGCAGCGTTGTAGCTCCTGAGCAGTTCTTC.

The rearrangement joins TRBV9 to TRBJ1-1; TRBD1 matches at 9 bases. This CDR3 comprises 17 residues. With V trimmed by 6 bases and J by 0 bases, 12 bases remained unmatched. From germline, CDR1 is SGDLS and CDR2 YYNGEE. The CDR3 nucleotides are TGTGCCAGCACCTTGGGACAGGGTTGGGCGATGAACACTGAAGCTTTCTTT. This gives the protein CASTLGQGWAMNTEAFF. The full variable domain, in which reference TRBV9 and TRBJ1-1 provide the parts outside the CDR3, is DSGVTQTPKHLITATGQRVTLRCSPRSGDLSVYWYQQSLDQGLQFLIQYYNGEERAKGNILERFSAQQFPDLHSELNLSSLELGDSALYFCASTLGQGWAMNTEAFFGQGTRLTVV.

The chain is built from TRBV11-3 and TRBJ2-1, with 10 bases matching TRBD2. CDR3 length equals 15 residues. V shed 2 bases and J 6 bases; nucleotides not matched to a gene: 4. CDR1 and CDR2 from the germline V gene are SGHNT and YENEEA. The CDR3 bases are TGTGCCAGCAGCTTATATGCTAGCGGGAGCAATGAGCAGTTCTTC. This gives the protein CASSLYASGSNEQFF.

The CDR3 reads CASSTQTAYQETQYF. The CDR3 bases are TGTGCCAGCAGCACCCAGACAGCGTACCAAGAGACCCAGTACTTC. The chain recombines TRBV7-2 with TRBJ2-5; D perhaps matches TRBD1 (5 bases). Germline V gene data show CDR1 as SGHTA and CDR2 as FQGNSA. The CDR3 covers 15 residues. V shed 5 bases and J shed 0 bases, with 13 bases lying between them.

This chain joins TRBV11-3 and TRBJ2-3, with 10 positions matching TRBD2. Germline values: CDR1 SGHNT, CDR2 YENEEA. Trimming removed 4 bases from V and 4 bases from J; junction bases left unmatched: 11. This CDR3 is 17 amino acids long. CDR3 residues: CASSSWTSGPGADTQYF. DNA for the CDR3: TGTGCCAGCAGCTCATGGACTAGCGGTCCTGGGGCAGATACGCAGTATTTT.

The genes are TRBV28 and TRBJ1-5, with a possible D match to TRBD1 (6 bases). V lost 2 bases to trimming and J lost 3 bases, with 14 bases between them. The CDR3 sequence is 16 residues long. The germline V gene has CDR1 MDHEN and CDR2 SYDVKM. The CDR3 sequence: CASSLGSGTPNQPQHF. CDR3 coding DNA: TGTGCCAGCAGTTTAGGGTCTGGGACACCCAATCAGCCCCAGCATTTT.